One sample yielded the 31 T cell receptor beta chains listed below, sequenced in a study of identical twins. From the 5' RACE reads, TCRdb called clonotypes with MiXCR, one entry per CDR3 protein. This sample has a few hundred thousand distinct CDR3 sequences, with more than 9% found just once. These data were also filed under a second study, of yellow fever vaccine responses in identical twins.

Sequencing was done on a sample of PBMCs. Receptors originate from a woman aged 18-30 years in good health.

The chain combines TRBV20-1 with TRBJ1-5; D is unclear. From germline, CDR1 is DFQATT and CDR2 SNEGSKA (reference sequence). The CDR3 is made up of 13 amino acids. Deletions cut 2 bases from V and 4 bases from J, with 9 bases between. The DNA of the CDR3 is TGCAGTGCTAGAAGAGACGGGAATCAGCCCCAGCATTTT. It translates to CSARRDGNQPQHF.

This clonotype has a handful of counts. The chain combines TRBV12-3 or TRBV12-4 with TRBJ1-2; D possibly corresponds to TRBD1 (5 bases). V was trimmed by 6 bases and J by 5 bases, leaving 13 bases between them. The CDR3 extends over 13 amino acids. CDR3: CASSSGLGYGYTF. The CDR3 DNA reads TGTGCCAGCAGCTCGGGACTTGGATATGGCTACACCTTC.

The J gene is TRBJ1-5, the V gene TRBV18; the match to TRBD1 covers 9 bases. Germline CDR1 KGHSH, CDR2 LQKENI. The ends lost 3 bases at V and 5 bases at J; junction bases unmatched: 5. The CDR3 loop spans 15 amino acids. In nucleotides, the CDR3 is TGTGCCAGCTCACCCCCCGGGACAGGGCATCAGCCCCAGCATTTT. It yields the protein CASSPPGTGHQPQHF.

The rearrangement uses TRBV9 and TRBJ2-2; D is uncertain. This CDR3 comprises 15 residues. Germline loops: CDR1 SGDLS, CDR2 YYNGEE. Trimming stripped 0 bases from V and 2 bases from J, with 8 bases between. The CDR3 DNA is TGTGCCAGCAGCGTAGACGGATATAACACCGGGGAGCTGTTTTTT. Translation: CASSVDGYNTGELFF.

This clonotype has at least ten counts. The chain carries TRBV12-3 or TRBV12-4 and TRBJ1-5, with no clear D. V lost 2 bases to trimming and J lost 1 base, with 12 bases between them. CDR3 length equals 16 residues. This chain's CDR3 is CASSLRAVRSNQPQHF. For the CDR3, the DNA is TGTGCCAGCAGTTTACGGGCAGTTCGAAGCAATCAGCCCCAGCATTTT.

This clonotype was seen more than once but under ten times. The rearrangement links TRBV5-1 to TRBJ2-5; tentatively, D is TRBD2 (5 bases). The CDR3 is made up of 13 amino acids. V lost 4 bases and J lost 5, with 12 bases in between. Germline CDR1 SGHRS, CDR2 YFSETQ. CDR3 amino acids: CASSREGSETQYF. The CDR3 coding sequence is TGCGCCAGCAGCCGGGAAGGGAGTGAGACCCAGTACTTC.

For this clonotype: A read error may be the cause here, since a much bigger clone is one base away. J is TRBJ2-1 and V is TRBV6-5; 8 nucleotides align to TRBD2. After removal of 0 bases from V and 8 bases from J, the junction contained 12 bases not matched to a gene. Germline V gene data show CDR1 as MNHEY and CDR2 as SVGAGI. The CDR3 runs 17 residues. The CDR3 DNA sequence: TGTGCCAGCAGTTACTCCTCCACAGCGGGAGAGTCGGATGAGCAGTTCTTC. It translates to CASSYSSTAGESDEQFF.

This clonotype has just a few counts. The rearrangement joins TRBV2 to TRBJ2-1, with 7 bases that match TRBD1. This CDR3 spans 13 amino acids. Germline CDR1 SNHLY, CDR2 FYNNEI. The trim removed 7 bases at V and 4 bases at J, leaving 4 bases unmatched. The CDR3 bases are TGTGCCAGCAAGGGGGCTCGATACAATGAGCAGTTCTTC. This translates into CASKGARYNEQFF.

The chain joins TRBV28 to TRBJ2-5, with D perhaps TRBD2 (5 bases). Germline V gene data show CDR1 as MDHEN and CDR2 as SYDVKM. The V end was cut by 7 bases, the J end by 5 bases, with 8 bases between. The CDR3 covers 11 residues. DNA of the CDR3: TGTGCCAGCACCCGGAGGGAGACCCAGTACTTC. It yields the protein CASTRRETQYF.

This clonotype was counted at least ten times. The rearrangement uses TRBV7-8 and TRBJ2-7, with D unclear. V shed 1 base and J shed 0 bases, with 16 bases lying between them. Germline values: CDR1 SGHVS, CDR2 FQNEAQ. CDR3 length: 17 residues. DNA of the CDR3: TGTGCCAGCAGCTTAGGTTATGGTGGGCAGATCTCCTACGAGCAGTACTTC. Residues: CASSLGYGGQISYEQYF. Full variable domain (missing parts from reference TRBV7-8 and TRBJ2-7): GAGVSQSPRYKVAKRGQDVALRCDPISGHVSLFWYQQALGQGPEFLTYFQNEAQLDKSGLPSDRFFAERPEGSVSTLKIQRTQQEDSAVYLCASSLGYGGQISYEQYFGPGTRLTVT.

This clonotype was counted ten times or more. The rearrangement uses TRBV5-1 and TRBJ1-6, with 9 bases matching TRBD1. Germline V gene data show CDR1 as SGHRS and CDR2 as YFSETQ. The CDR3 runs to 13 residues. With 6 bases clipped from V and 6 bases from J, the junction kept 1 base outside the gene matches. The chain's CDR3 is CASTTGGNSPLHF. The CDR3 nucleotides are TGCGCCAGCACGACAGGGGGTAATTCACCCCTCCACTTT.

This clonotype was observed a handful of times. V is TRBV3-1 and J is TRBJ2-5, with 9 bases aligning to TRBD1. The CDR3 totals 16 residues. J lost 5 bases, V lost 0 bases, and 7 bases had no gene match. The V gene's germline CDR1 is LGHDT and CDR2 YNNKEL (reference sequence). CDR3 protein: CASSQEGNRGRETQYF. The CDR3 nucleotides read TGTGCCAGCAGCCAAGAGGGTAACAGGGGGCGGGAGACCCAGTACTTC.

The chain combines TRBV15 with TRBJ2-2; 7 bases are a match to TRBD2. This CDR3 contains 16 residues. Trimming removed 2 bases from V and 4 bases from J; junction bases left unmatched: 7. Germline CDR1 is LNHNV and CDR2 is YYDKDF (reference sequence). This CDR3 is CATSRLRDYPTGELFF. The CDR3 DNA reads TGTGCCACCAGCAGACTACGGGACTACCCCACCGGGGAGCTGTTTTTT.

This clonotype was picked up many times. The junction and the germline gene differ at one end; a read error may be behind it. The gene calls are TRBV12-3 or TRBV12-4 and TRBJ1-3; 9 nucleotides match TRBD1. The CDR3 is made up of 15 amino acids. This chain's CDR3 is CASRLGTGFGNTIYF. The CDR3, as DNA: TGTGCCAGCAGGTTAGGGACAGGGTTTGGAAACACCATATATTTT.

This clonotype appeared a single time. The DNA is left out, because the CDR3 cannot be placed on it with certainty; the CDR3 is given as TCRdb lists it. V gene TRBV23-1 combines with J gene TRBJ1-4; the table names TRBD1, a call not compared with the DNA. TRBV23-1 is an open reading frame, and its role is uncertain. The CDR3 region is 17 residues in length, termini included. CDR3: CASSQSSREQLMKNCFF.

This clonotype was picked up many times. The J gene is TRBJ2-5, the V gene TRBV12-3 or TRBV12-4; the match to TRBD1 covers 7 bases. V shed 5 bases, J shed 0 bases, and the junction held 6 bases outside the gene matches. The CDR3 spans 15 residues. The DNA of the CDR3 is TGTGCCAGCAGTCCGGGTACAGGGGACCAAGAGACCCAGTACTTC. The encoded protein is CASSPGTGDQETQYF.

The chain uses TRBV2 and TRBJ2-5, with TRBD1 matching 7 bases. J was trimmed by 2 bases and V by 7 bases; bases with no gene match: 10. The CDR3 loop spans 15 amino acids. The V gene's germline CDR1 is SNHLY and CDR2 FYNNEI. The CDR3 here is CASKFDRALQETQYF. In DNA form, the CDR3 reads TGTGCCAGCAAATTCGACAGGGCGCTTCAAGAGACCCAGTACTTC.

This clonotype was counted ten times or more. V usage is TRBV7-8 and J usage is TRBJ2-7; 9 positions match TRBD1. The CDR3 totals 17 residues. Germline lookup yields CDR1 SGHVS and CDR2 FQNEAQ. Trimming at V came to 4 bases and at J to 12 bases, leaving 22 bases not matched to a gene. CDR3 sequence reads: CASSSLPPPGQGNLRYF. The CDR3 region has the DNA TGTGCCAGCAGCTCCCTTCCGCCCCCGGGACAGGGAAACCTCAGGTACTTC.

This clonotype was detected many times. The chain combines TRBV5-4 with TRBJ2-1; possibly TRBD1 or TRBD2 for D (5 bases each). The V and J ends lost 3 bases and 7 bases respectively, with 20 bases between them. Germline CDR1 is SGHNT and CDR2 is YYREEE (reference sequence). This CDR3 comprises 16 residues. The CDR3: CASSSGPRSFGNEQFF. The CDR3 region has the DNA TGTGCCAGCAGCTCGGGACCCAGAAGCTTTGGGAATGAGCAGTTCTTC.

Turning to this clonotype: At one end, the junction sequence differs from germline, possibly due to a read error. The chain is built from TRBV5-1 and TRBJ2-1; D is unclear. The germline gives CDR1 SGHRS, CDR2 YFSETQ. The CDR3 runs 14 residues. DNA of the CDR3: TGTGCCAGCAGCTTGGGTCCTGGTTACAATGAGCAGTTCTTC. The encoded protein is CASSLGPGYNEQFF.

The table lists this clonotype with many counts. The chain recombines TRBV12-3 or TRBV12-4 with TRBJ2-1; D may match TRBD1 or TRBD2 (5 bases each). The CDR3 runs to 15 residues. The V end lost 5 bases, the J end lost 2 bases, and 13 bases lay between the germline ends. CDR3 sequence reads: CASSPRGTPYNEQFF. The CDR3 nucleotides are TGTGCCAGCAGTCCTCGAGGGACCCCCTACAATGAGCAGTTCTTC.

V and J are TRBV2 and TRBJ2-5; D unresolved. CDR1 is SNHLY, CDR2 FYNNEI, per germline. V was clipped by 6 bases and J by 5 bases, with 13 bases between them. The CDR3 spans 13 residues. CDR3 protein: CASSNQPRETQYF. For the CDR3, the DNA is TGTGCCAGCAGCAACCAGCCGCGCGAGACCCAGTACTTC.

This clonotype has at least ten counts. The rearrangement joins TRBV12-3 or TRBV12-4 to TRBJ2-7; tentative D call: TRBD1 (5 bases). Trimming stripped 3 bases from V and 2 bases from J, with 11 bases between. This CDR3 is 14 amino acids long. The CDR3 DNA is TGTGCCAGCAGTTTTATTAAGGGGCCCTACGAGCAGTACTTC. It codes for CASSFIKGPYEQYF.

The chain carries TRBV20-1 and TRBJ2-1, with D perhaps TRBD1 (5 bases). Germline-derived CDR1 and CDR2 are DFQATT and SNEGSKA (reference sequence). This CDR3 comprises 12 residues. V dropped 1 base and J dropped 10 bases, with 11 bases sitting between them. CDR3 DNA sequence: TGCAGTGCTAGAGTCCTCGACAGCGAGCAGTTCTTC. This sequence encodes CSARVLDSEQFF.

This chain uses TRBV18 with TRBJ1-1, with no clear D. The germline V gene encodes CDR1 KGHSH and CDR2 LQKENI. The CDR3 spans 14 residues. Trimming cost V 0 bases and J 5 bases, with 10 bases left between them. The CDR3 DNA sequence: TGTGCCAGCTCACCACCGCAGAGTAGGACTGAAGCTTTCTTT. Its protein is CASSPPQSRTEAFF.

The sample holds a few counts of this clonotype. CDR3 protein: CSLKDGYEQYF. In nucleotides, the CDR3 is TGCAGCTTGAAAGACGGATACGAGCAGTACTTC. This sequence joins TRBV29-1 and TRBJ2-7; D is unresolved. Trimming removed 8 bases at V and 4 bases at J, with 12 bases between. Germline CDR1 SQVTM, CDR2 ANQGSEA. This CDR3 has 11 amino acids.

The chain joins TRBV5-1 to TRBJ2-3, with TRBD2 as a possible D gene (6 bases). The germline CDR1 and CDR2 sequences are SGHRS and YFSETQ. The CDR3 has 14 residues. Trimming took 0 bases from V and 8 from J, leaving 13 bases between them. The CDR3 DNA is TGCGCCAGCAGCTTGGGACTAGAGGCGGCTACGCAGTATTTT. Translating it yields CASSLGLEAATQYF.

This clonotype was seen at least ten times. The DNA for the CDR3 is TGTGCCAGCAGTTACACAGGGGGTGTCTCCTACGAGCAGTACTTC. Amino acid sequence: CASSYTGGVSYEQYF. V usage is TRBV7-2 and J usage is TRBJ2-7; TRBD1 matches at 8 bases. Germline assignment: CDR1 SGHTA and CDR2 FQGNSA. The trim removed 6 bases at V and 0 bases at J, leaving 7 bases unmatched. The CDR3 has 15 residues.

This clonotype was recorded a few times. In DNA form, the CDR3 reads TGTGCCAGCAGCGTAGGTCAGGGGGGCACCTACGAGCAGTACTTC. Residues: CASSVGQGGTYEQYF. The chain links TRBV9 to TRBJ2-7; D perhaps matches TRBD1 (7 bases). V lost 0 bases and J 2 bases, leaving 12 bases between the germline ends. This CDR3 contains 15 residues. The germline CDR1 and CDR2 sequences are SGDLS and YYNGEE.

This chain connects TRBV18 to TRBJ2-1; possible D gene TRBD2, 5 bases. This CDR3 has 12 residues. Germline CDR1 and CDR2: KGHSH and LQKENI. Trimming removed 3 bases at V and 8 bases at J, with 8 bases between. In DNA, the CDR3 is TGTGCCAGCTCACCCCACGGGGATGAGCAGTTCTTC. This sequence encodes CASSPHGDEQFF.

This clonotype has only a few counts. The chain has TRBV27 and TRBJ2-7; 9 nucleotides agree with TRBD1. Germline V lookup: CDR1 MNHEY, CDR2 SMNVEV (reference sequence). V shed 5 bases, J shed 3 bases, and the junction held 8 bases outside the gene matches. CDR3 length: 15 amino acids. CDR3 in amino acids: CASSATGGTYYEQYF. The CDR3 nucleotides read TGTGCCAGCAGTGCGACAGGGGGGACTTACTACGAGCAGTACTTC.